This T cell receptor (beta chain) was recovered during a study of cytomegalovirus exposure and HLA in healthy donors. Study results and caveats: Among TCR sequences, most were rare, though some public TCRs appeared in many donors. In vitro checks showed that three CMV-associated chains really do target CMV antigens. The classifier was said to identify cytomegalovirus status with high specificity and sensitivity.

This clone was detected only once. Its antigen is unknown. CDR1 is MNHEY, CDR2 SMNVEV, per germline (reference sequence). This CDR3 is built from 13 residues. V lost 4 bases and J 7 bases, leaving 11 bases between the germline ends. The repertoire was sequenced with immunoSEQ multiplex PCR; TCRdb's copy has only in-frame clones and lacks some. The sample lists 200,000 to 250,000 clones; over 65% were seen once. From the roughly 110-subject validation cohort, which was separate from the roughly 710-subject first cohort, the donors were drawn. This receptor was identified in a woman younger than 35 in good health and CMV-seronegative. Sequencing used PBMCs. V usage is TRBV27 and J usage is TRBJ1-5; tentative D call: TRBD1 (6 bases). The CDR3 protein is CASSSGARQPQHF. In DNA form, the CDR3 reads TGTGCCAGCAGTTCAGGGGCGCGACAGCCCCAGCATTTT.